Given below is one T cell receptor (beta chain) in context. The antigen is unknown. This entry belongs to a study of early T cells in non-severe SARS-CoV-2 infection. Looking at the study overall: Unsorted whole blood bulk RNA was sequenced, with unpaired chains. Study conclusions and caveats: CD4 and private specificities were missed by VDJdb matching, which favored anti-spike CD8 responses.

Individual cDNA molecules received unique molecular identifiers during library preparation. Each CDR3 protein gets one entry after TCRdb re-called the 5' RACE reads with MiXCR. The sample contains about 97,000 distinct CDR3 sequences, 8% to 13% of which appear only once. The length of the CDR3 is 16 residues. The germline V gene has CDR1 SGHKS and CDR2 YYEKEE (reference sequence). V gave up 1 base and J gave up 2 bases; unmatched junction bases: 6. The chain carries TRBV5-5 and TRBJ2-3, with 8 nucleotides matching TRBD2. The sequencing used whole blood, collected at baseline. The source is an adult who was a healthcare worker with PCR-confirmed SARS-CoV-2 infection or an uninfected control (not recorded which). This CDR3 is CASSLQKTSDTDTQYF. The CDR3 DNA is TGTGCCAGCAGCTTGCAAAAGACTAGCGACACAGATACGCAGTATTTT.